Following are 14 T cell receptor beta chains from one sample sequenced in a study of CD8+CD57+ T cells in acquired aplastic anemia. Flow cytometry had shown expanded CD8+CD57+ cells in the patients chosen for sequencing. Genomic DNA, serving as template, underwent TCR beta VDJ and CDR3 profiling. TCRdb passed the reads through MiXCR, listing each CDR3 protein once. The sample holds some 180,000 distinct CDR3 sequences, 55% to 65% seen once. What was sequenced was sorted CD4+, CD8+, or CD8+CD57+ T cells (not recorded which) from PBMCs. The receptors were sampled from a human donor with aplastic anemia.

The J gene is TRBJ2-3, the V gene TRBV5-1; D possibly corresponds to TRBD1 (5 bases). Trimming took 6 bases from V and 11 from J, leaving 22 bases between them. CDR1 SGHRS and CDR2 YFSETQ come from the germline V gene. The CDR3 has 14 residues. CDR3 region: CASTMDKAYNEQYF. In nucleotides, the CDR3 is TGCGCCAGCACCATGGACAAGGCCTACAATGAGCAGTATTTT.

This clonotype has a count of ten or more. The chain is built from TRBV19 and TRBJ2-1; 10 bases line up with TRBD2. The germline CDR1 and CDR2 sequences are LNHDA and SQIVND (reference sequence). The V segment lost 3 bases and the J segment 0 bases; nucleotides outside the gene matches: 2. The CDR3 covers 16 residues. In DNA form, the CDR3 reads TGTGCCAGTAGTATGGCTAGCGGGGGCTCCTACAATGAGCAGTTCTTC. This encodes CASSMASGGSYNEQFF.

Regarding this clonotype: A much larger clone is a single base away; this may be a read error. J is TRBJ1-2 and V is TRBV4-1, with unresolved D. V dropped 1 base and J dropped 4 bases, with 10 bases sitting between them. The CDR3 totals 14 residues. Germline CDR1 is MGHRA and CDR2 is YSYEKL. The CDR3: CASSQVGNLYGYTF. The CDR3 DNA reads as TGCGCCAGCAGCCAAGTCGGGAACCTCTATGGCTACACCTTC.

This clonotype was seen more than once but under ten times. This chain connects TRBV19 to TRBJ1-1, with TRBD1 matching over 7 bases. Trimming cost V 6 bases and J 4 bases; bases outside gene matches: 11. Germline V gives CDR1 LNHDA, CDR2 SQIVND (reference sequence). The CDR3 spans 15 residues. This chain's CDR3 is CASRNPGGGITEAFF. CDR3 DNA sequence: TGTGCCAGTAGGAACCCAGGGGGAGGTATCACTGAAGCTTTCTTT.

The V and J genes are TRBV29-1 and TRBJ2-1, with D hard to call. CDR1 and CDR2 from the germline V gene are SQVTM and ANQGSEA. The CDR3 loop spans 15 amino acids. Trimming took off 0 bases at V and 0 bases at J, with 9 bases between the two ends. CDR3 sequence reads: CSVEDPRSSYNEQFF. CDR3 coding DNA: TGCAGCGTTGAAGACCCACGCAGCTCCTACAATGAGCAGTTCTTC.

In its sample, this clonotype was seen many times. CDR3 sequence (DNA): TGTGCCAGCAGCCCCACCGGTCCCTACACCGGGGAGCTGTTTTTT. Translation: CASSPTGPYTGELFF. This chain links TRBV7-3 with TRBJ2-2, with unresolved D. Trimming left V 5 bases short and J 3 bases short, with 13 bases between. Germline V gene sequence: CDR1 SGHTA, CDR2 FQGTGA. The CDR3 length is 15 residues.

V usage is TRBV7-9 and J usage is TRBJ2-2; unclear D gene. The CDR3 is 14 residues long. The V end lost 1 base, the J end lost 2 bases, and 5 bases lay between the germline ends. From germline, CDR1 is SEHNR and CDR2 FQNEAQ (reference sequence). This chain's CDR3 is CASSLELNTGELFF. DNA of the CDR3: TGTGCCAGCAGCTTAGAACTAAACACCGGGGAGCTGTTTTTT.

There are a few counts of this clonotype. The chain has TRBV14 and TRBJ1-6; D ambiguous. V was clipped by 0 bases and J by 7 bases, with 4 bases between them. The length of the CDR3 is 13 residues. The germline V gene has CDR1 SGHDN and CDR2 FVKESK. The CDR3 spells CASSQEGNSPLHF. For the CDR3, the DNA is TGTGCCAGCAGCCAAGAAGGCAATTCACCCCTCCACTTT.

The J gene is TRBJ2-3, the V gene TRBV20-1; 13 bases fit TRBD2. Per the germline V gene, CDR1 is DFQATT and CDR2 is SNEGSKA (reference sequence). J gave up 7 bases and V 1 base, and 5 bases lay outside the gene matches. The length of the CDR3 is 15 residues. The CDR3: CSARARTSGSNTQYF. The CDR3 DNA sequence: TGCAGTGCTAGAGCTAGGACTAGCGGGAGTAATACGCAGTATTTT.

J is TRBJ1-1 and V is TRBV2; TRBD1 is a possible D gene (6 bases). Germline-derived CDR1 and CDR2 are SNHLY and FYNNEI. CDR3 size: 15 residues. Trimming removed 5 bases from V and 0 bases from J, with 13 bases in between. CDR3 amino acids: CASSHIQGVNTEAFF. The CDR3 nucleotides read TGTGCCAGCAGTCACATACAGGGTGTGAACACTGAAGCTTTCTTT.

In this sample, this clonotype turned up a few times. This chain connects TRBV2 to TRBJ2-3; no clear D gene. The V gene's germline CDR1 is SNHLY and CDR2 FYNNEI. V lost 0 bases and J lost 3, with 1 base in between. This CDR3 comprises 12 residues. The CDR3 loop is CASSEATDTQYF. CDR3 in DNA: TGTGCCAGCAGTGAAGCGACAGATACGCAGTATTTT.

The rearrangement links TRBV10-3 to TRBJ1-5; unclear D gene. Per germline, CDR1 ENHRY and CDR2 SYGVKD. Trimming cost V 0 bases and J 4 bases, with 13 bases left between them. The CDR3 runs 16 residues. In DNA, the CDR3 is TGTGCCATCAGTGAGTCTCTCCGGGAAGCGAATCAGCCCCAGCATTTT. Its protein is CAISESLREANQPQHF.

This clonotype was seen a handful of times. A much larger clone differs from this one at a single base, so this may be a read error. The chain recombines TRBV7-2 with TRBJ2-7; D gene ambiguous. The ends were cut back, 1 base at V and 2 bases at J, with 9 bases in the middle. This CDR3 has 14 residues. The germline V gene has CDR1 SGHTA and CDR2 FQGNSA. In DNA form, the CDR3 reads TGTGCCAGCAGCTTAGAGAGCAACACCTACGAGCAGTACTTC. Protein: CASSLESNTYEQYF. The variable domain in full, with the rest retrieved from reference TRBV7-2 and TRBJ2-7, is GAGVSQSPSNKVTEKGKDVELRCDPISGHTALYWYRQSLGQGLEFLIYFQGNSAPDKSGLPSDRFSAERTGGSVSTLTIQRTQQEDSAVYLCASSLESNTYEQYFGPGTRLTVT.

The gene calls are TRBV25-1 and TRBJ1-2, with 8 bases lining up with TRBD1. Per the germline V gene, CDR1 is MGHDK and CDR2 is SYGVNS. CDR3 length: 17 residues. Trimming removed 6 bases from V and 4 bases from J; junction bases left unmatched: 16. CDR3 region: CASSLVKSGGAGYGYTF. The CDR3 DNA follows: TGTGCCAGCAGCTTAGTGAAATCAGGGGGCGCAGGCTATGGCTACACCTTC.